The T cell receptor (beta chain) under discussion was sequenced for a study of cytomegalovirus exposure and HLA in healthy donors. In germline, CDR1 is LGHNA, CDR2 YNFKEQ. The CDR3 is 21 amino acids. V lost 4 bases, J lost 2 bases, and 23 bases stayed unmatched. The method was immunoSEQ multiplex PCR; TCRdb's version includes in-frame clones alone and lacks a portion of them. The sample shows some 120,000 clones, 85% to 90% of them seen only once. This TCR came from a man aged 25-40 years in good health and CMV-seronegative. The sample consisted of PBMCs. The chain is built from TRBV4-2 and TRBJ2-5; 9 bases are a match to TRBD2. The CDR3 nucleotides are TGTGCCAGCAGCCCCGACCTATGGGCGGGAGGGCCAGGACCCGAACAAGAGACCCAGTACTTC. Translating it yields CASSPDLWAGGPGPEQETQYF.